This TCR beta chain was retrieved from a study of immune characterization of retroperitoneal liposarcoma. Trimming stripped 6 bases from V and 5 bases from J, with 10 bases between. The CDR3 spans 12 residues. TCRdb re-called the PCR reads with MiXCR, one entry per CDR3 protein. Among some 9,300 distinct CDR3 sequences listed, approximately 35% were seen once. The chain recombines TRBV12-3 or TRBV12-4 with TRBJ1-1; D unclear. Sequences were obtained from tumor tissue. The sequence was obtained from a female donor with retroperitoneal liposarcoma. This CDR3 is CASRYLGTEAFF. The CDR3 region has the DNA TGTGCCAGCAGGTACCTGGGGACTGAAGCTTTCTTT.